This T cell receptor beta chain was identified during a study of cytomegalovirus exposure and HLA in healthy donors. Whole-study findings and limits: Compared with the roughly 700-donor mean, an Asian-associated ancestry cluster reportedly had fewer N-insertions, according to a later analysis. Immune exposure was documented only through CMV serostatus.

V gave up 4 bases and J gave up 0 bases; unmatched junction bases: 8. Per germline, CDR1 SGHRS and CDR2 YFSETQ. The CDR3 has 16 amino acids. Concerning this clone: Its antigen is currently unknown.

PCR involved 60 Vbeta and 13 Jbeta primers. Profiled with immunoSEQ multiplex PCR; TCRdb holds only in-frame clones, not every one. The sample comprises roughly 100,000 clones, around four fifths of which are singletons, and around 3.7% rests with the top ten. The chain has TRBV5-1 and TRBJ1-1; 8 bases align to TRBD1. The receptor was derived from a man aged 25 to 40 in good health and CMV-seropositive. What was sequenced was PBMCs. CDR3 sequence: CASSQTWTGLNTEAFF. Written as DNA, the CDR3 is TGCGCCAGCAGCCAGACCTGGACAGGGTTGAACACTGAAGCTTTCTTT.